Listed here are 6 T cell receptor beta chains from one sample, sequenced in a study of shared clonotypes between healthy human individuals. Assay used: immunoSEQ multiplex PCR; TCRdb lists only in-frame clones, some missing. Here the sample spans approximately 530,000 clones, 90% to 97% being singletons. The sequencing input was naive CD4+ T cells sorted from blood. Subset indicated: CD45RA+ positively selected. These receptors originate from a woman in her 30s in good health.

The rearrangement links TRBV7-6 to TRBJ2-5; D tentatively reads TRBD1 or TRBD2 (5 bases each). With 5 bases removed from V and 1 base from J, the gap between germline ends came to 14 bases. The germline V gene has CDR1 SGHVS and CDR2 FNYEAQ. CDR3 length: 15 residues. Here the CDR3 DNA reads TGTGCCAGCAGCGTCGGGACGGCGAGCCAAGAGACCCAGTACTTC. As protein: CASSVGTASQETQYF.

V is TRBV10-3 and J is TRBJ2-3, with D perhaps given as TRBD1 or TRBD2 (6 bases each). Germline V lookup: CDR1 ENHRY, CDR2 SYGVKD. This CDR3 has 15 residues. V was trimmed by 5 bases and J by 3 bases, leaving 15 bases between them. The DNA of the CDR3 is TGTGCCATCAGTCTCGGCGGAGGGGGGACAGATACGCAGTATTTT. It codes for CAISLGGGGTDTQYF.

The CDR3, as DNA: TGTGCCAGCAGCAGTCAGGGGATTGAAGCTTTCTTT. This sequence encodes CASSSQGIEAFF. The rearrangement links TRBV5-6 to TRBJ1-1; tentatively, D is TRBD1 (6 bases). The V gene's germline CDR1 is SGHDT and CDR2 YYEEEE. Trimming removed 4 bases from V and 7 bases from J, with 11 bases in between. CDR3 length: 12 amino acids.

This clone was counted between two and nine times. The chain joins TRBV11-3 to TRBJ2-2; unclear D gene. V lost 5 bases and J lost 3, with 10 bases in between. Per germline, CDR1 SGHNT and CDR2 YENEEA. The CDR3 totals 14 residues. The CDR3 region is CASSPGDDTGELFF. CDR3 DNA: TGTGCCAGCAGCCCTGGAGACGACACCGGGGAGCTGTTTTTT.

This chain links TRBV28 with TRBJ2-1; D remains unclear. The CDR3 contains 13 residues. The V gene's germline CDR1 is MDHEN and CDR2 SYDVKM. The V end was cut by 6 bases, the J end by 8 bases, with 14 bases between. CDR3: CASRPQPFDEQFF. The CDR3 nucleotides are TGTGCCAGCAGACCCCAGCCTTTCGATGAGCAGTTCTTC. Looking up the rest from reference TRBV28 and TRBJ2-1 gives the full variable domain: DVKVTQSSRYLVKRTGEKVFLECVQDMDHENMFWYRQDPGLGLRLIYFSYDVKMKEKGDIPEGYSVSREKKERFSLILESASTNQTSMYLCASRPQPFDEQFFGPGTRLTVL.

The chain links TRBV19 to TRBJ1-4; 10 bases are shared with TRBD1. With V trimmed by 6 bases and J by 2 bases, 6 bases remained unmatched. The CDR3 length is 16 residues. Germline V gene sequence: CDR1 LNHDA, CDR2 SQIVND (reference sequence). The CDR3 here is CASRTGGSRTNEKLFF. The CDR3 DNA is TGTGCCAGTAGGACAGGGGGCTCCCGGACTAATGAAAAACTGTTTTTT. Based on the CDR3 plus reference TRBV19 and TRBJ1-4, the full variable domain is DGGITQSPKYLFRKEGQNVTLSCEQNLNHDAMYWYRQDPGQGLRLIYYSQIVNDFQKGDIAEGYSVSREKKESFPLTVTSAQKNPTAFYLCASRTGGSRTNEKLFFGSGTQLSVL.